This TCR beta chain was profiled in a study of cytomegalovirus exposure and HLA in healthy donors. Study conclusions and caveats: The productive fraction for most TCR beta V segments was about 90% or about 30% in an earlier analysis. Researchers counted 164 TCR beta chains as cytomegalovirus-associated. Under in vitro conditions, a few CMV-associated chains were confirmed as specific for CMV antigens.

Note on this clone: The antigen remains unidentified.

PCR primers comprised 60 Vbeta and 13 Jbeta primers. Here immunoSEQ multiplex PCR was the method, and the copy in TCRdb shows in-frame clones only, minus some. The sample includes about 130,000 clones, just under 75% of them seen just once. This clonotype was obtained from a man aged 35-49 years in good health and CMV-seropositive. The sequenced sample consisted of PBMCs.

The CDR3 DNA reads TGTGCCAGCAGCTCCGGACTAGCGGGATCTTACGAGCAGTACTTC. This translates into CASSSGLAGSYEQYF. V usage is TRBV5-4 and J usage is TRBJ2-5; 12 positions match TRBD2. The J call may be faulty, since TRBJ2-7 better matches the DNA end. Per the germline V gene, CDR1 is SGHNT and CDR2 is YYREEE (reference sequence). CDR3 length equals 15 residues.